What follows describes a single T cell receptor beta chain. Trimming took 4 bases from V and 5 from J, leaving 15 bases between them. The CDR3 is made up of 14 amino acids. CDR1 and CDR2 (germline): SNHLY, FYNNEI. This record belongs to a study of blood T cells in healthy people across ages. For the second PCR, which ran for 7 to 11 cycles, a sample-barcoded 5' primer and a J-beta primer mix were used. A template-switch adaptor that had 12 random nucleotides put a tag on each cDNA molecule. TCRdb fed the 5' RACE reads into MiXCR, producing one record per CDR3 protein. The data contain approximately 680,000 distinct CDR3 sequences, 32% of them singletons.

V usage is TRBV2 and J usage is TRBJ2-7; D gene uncertain. The sequence came from a woman of 80 years or more in good health. What was sequenced was blood. The CDR3 sequence is CASSVEQAADEQYF. The CDR3 region has the DNA TGTGCCAGCAGTGTGGAGCAGGCCGCCGACGAGCAGTACTTC. Variable domain in full (rest from reference TRBV2 and TRBJ2-7): EPEVTQTPSHQVTQMGQEVILRCVPISNHLYFYWYRQILGQKVEFLVSFYNNEISEKSEIFDDQFSVERPDGSNFTLKIRSTKLEDSAMYFCASSVEQAADEQYFGPGTRLTVT.